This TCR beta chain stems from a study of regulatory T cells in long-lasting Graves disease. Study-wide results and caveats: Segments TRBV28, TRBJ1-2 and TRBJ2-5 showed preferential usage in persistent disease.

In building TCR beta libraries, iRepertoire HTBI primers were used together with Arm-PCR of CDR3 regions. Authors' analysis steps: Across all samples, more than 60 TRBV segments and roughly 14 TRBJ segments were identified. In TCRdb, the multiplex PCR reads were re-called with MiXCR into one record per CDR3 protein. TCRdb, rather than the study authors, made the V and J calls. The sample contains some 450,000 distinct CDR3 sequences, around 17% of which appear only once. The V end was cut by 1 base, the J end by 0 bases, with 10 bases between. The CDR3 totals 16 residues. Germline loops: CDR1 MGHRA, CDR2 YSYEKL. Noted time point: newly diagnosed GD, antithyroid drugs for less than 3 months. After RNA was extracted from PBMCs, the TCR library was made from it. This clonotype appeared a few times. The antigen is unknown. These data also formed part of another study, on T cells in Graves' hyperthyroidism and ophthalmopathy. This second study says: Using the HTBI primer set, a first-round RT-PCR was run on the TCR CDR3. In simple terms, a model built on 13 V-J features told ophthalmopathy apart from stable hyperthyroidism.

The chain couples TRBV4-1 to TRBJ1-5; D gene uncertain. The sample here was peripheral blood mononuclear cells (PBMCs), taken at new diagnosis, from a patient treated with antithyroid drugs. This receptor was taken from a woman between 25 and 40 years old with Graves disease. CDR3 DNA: TGCGCCAGCAGCCAAGTGGTCAGATATAGCAATCAGCCCCAGCATTTT. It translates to CASSQVVRYSNQPQHF.